This T cell receptor (beta chain) was sequenced in a study of T-cell memory formation after mild COVID-19. Whole-study context: Clustering of TCRs was largely donor specific.

TCRdb recomputed calls from the 5' RACE reads with MiXCR, one row per CDR3 protein. The sample records about 390,000 distinct CDR3 sequences, about 16% being singletons. The CDR3 is made up of 13 amino acids. The ends were cut back, 1 base at V and 2 bases at J, with 9 bases in the middle. CDR1 DFQATT and CDR2 SNEGSKA come from the germline V gene (reference sequence). The sequence derives from a man in his late teens or twenties who had mild COVID-19 (a few samples of this study predate the infection). Cell type and time point are not known. The chain links TRBV20-1 to TRBJ2-7; tentative D call: TRBD2 (5 bases). The source material was PBMCs or a T cell subset sorted from them (not recorded which). The CDR3 coding sequence is TGCAGTGCTAGAGCAGAGAGGGCCTACGAGCAGTACTTC. Its translation: CSARAERAYEQYF.